The 23 T cell receptor beta chains in this list originate from one sample, sequenced in a study of metastatic and nonmetastatic thyroid tumors. TCRdb re-clonotyped the PCR reads via MiXCR. Here the sample spans tens of thousands of clones, 24% being singletons. There were no patients who had received any treatment before thyroid surgery. The sample taken for sequencing was tumor tissue. Receptors were obtained from a female donor with papillary thyroid cancer or a benign thyroid nodule (not recorded which). Some clones in this sample may be carry-over from other donors' samples.

This clone was counted at least ten times. The chain links TRBV24-1 to TRBJ1-2; no reliable D call. The V gene lost 0 bases and the J gene lost 8 bases, with 15 bases spanning the gap. The V gene's germline CDR1 is KGHDR and CDR2 SFDVKD. CDR3 size: 15 residues. The CDR3 DNA reads TGTGCCACCAGTGATTTGCACGGCGGAACAGAGGGCTACACCTTC. This codes for CATSDLHGGTEGYTF.

This clone was counted many times. This sequence joins TRBV19 and TRBJ2-5; unclear D gene. This CDR3 contains 15 residues. CDR1 and CDR2 from the germline V gene are LNHDA and SQIVND (reference sequence). Trimming took off 1 base at V and 4 bases at J, with 13 bases between the two ends. This CDR3 is CASSIAAHQGETQYF. The CDR3, as DNA: TGTGCCAGTAGTATAGCCGCACACCAAGGAGAGACCCAGTACTTC.

This clone was seen a handful of times. The chain couples TRBV10-3 to TRBJ1-1, with D maybe TRBD1 (5 bases). The CDR3 contains 11 residues. Germline-derived CDR1 and CDR2 are ENHRY and SYGVKD. V lost 7 bases to trimming and J lost 4 bases, with 7 bases between them. CDR3 sequence reads: CAIMGGTEAFF. The CDR3 nucleotides are TGTGCCATCATGGGGGGCACTGAAGCTTTCTTT.

This sequence joins TRBV28 and TRBJ1-1; D is unclear. V was cut by 10 bases and J by 4 bases, with 10 bases left in between. Germline CDR1 and CDR2: MDHEN and SYDVKM. The CDR3 has 11 amino acids. CDR3 sequence (DNA): TGTGCCACCACTTGGGGCACTGAAGCTTTCTTT. As protein: CATTWGTEAFF.

Of note for this clone: It is likely a read error, because the conserved phenylalanine at the end of the CDR3 is missing. The DNA is left out, because the CDR3 cannot be placed on it with certainty; the CDR3 is given as TCRdb lists it. The rearrangement uses TRBV5-1 and TRBJ2-1. The CDR3 sequence runs 14 residues, both termini included. Germline V gives CDR1 SGHRS, CDR2 YFSETQ. The chain's CDR3 is CAGSLAAAGGEQLL.

The CDR3 nucleotides are TGTGCCAGCAGTTTGGGACTAGCGGGGAGGGAGCAGTACTTC. Translating it yields CASSLGLAGREQYF. The chain carries TRBV6-6 and TRBJ2-7; the match to TRBD2 covers 13 bases. The V gene's germline CDR1 is MNHNY and CDR2 SVGAGI (reference sequence). Germline trimming cut 4 bases from V and 7 bases from J; bases unmatched to any gene: 4. The CDR3 sequence is 14 residues long.

This clone was recorded a few times. The rearrangement joins TRBV10-1 to TRBJ2-7, with 8 bases identical to TRBD1. CDR3 length: 14 amino acids. The V segment lost 7 bases and the J segment 3 bases; nucleotides outside the gene matches: 8. The germline CDR1 and CDR2 sequences are WNHNN and SYGVQD (reference sequence). DNA of the CDR3: TGCGCCAGCACCCCCGGGACAGGCGTCTACGAGCAGTACTTC. Translated: CASTPGTGVYEQYF.

This clone was counted a few times. The CDR3 DNA is TGCAGTGCTAGAGATTGGGGGGAGCCAGATACGCAGTATTTT. This gives the protein CSARDWGEPDTQYF. This chain connects TRBV20-1 to TRBJ2-3; D is possibly TRBD2 (6 bases). Germline-derived CDR1 and CDR2 are DFQATT and SNEGSKA (reference sequence). Trimming cost V 0 bases and J 4 bases, with 11 bases left between them. The CDR3 totals 14 residues.

This clone was detected only a few times. V and J are TRBV28 and TRBJ1-1; no firm D call. This CDR3 has 16 amino acids. V was cut by 3 bases and J by 3 bases, with 17 bases left in between. Germline V lookup: CDR1 MDHEN, CDR2 SYDVKM. DNA for the CDR3: TGTGCCAGCAGTTTCTCCCTCGCCAACGGGGACACTGAAGCTTTCTTT. Its protein product is CASSFSLANGDTEAFF.

This chain uses TRBV24-1 with TRBJ1-1; maybe TRBD1 (6 bases). V lost 9 bases to trimming and J lost 4 bases, with 14 bases between them. CDR1 KGHDR and CDR2 SFDVKD come from the germline V gene. The CDR3 totals 13 residues. For the CDR3, the DNA is TGTGCCACCGGCCAGGGGACGGGCACTGAAGCTTTCTTT. Protein sequence: CATGQGTGTEAFF.

V usage is TRBV6-2 or TRBV6-3 and J usage is TRBJ2-2, with 13 bases lining up with TRBD2. J was trimmed by 7 bases and V by 2 bases; bases with no gene match: 7. The CDR3 spans 17 residues. Germline values: CDR1 MNHEY, CDR2 SVGEGT. The CDR3, as DNA: TGTGCCAGCAGTTACCCCGGACTAGCGGGAGCTGGCGGGGAGCTGTTTTTT. This sequence encodes CASSYPGLAGAGGELFF.

This clone was seen only a few times. This rearrangement joins TRBV20-1 to TRBJ2-7; 10 bases fit TRBD2. This CDR3 has 14 amino acids. V gave up 3 bases and J gave up 6 bases; unmatched junction bases: 8. Germline V CDR1 and CDR2: DFQATT, SNEGSKA (reference sequence). In nucleotides, the CDR3 is TGCAGTGCTAGGGTAGCGGGAGGTTCGGGCGAGCAGTACTTC. Protein sequence: CSARVAGGSGEQYF.

This clone has ten or more counts. The chain couples TRBV10-3 to TRBJ2-5, with D possibly being TRBD1 or TRBD2 (5 bases each). From germline, CDR1 is ENHRY and CDR2 SYGVKD. This CDR3 is 14 amino acids long. The V gene lost 0 bases and the J gene lost 5 bases, with 10 bases spanning the gap. The DNA of the CDR3 is TGTGCCATCAGTGAGTCGACCGGGACGGAGACCCAGTACTTC. This translates into CAISESTGTETQYF.

This clone came up many times. This may arise from a read error, as a much more abundant clone is one base away. The chain employs TRBV6-5 and TRBJ2-4; D gene unclear. Trimming stripped 6 bases from V and 0 bases from J, with 6 bases between. CDR1 MNHEY and CDR2 SVGAGI come from the germline V gene. The CDR3 length is 13 residues. CDR3 region: CASSDPAKNIQYF. The CDR3 region has the DNA TGTGCCAGCAGCGACCCAGCCAAAAACATTCAGTACTTC.

This clone counts as medium-sized. The rearrangement links TRBV6-6 to TRBJ2-3; 8 nucleotides align to TRBD1. This CDR3 has 14 residues. The V gene end was trimmed by 2 bases and the J gene end by 7 bases; junction bases not matched to a gene: 5. The germline V gene encodes CDR1 MNHNY and CDR2 SVGAGI (reference sequence). For the CDR3, the DNA is TGTGCCAGCAGTTACGACAGGGGCATGAATACGCAGTATTTT. As protein: CASSYDRGMNTQYF.

This chain links TRBV6-1 with TRBJ1-6; D is uncertain. The ends were cut back, 8 bases at V and 13 bases at J, with 33 bases in the middle. Germline-derived CDR1 and CDR2 are MNHNS and SASEGT. The CDR3 has 18 residues. The CDR3 DNA is TGTGCCAGCCAGGCGAAGCTGGCCTCACGCCCTTCGGACGCGCCCCTCCACTTT. This gives the protein CASQAKLASRPSDAPLHF.

This clone was seen ten or more times. V gene TRBV2 combines with J gene TRBJ2-7; D remains unclear. CDR1 is SNHLY and CDR2 is FYNNEI in the germline V gene. Trimming shortened V by 2 bases and J by 0 bases, and 8 bases separated the two germline ends. The CDR3 has 14 residues. The CDR3 DNA reads as TGTGCCAGCAGTGAATTTGCGGACTCCTACGAGCAGTACTTC. This gives the protein CASSEFADSYEQYF.

This clone came up a few times. CDR3 bases: TGTGCCAGCAGCTTTGGGACAGGGGGCTCCTACGAGCAGTACTTC. Translating gives CASSFGTGGSYEQYF. This rearrangement joins TRBV6-1 to TRBJ2-7; 11 bases align to TRBD1. This CDR3 contains 15 residues. Germline CDR1 MNHNS, CDR2 SASEGT. V shed 6 bases and J 0 bases; nucleotides not matched to a gene: 4.

This sequence joins TRBV10-3 and TRBJ2-7; D may match TRBD1 or TRBD2 (6 bases each). The CDR3 spans 15 residues. From germline, CDR1 is ENHRY and CDR2 SYGVKD. The V end was cut by 4 bases, the J end by 0 bases, with 13 bases between. CDR3 amino acids: CAISVGAGSSYEQYF. The CDR3 coding sequence is TGTGCCATCAGTGTGGGGGCGGGAAGCTCCTACGAGCAGTACTTC.

V gene TRBV5-6 combines with J gene TRBJ1-1; D remains unclear. V lost 4 bases and J 1 base, leaving 11 bases between the germline ends. Germline V gene sequence: CDR1 SGHDT, CDR2 YYEEEE. The CDR3 has 14 amino acids. The DNA for the CDR3 is TGTGCCAGCAGCCAAAAACTTAGGAACACTGAAGCTTTCTTT. Translating gives CASSQKLRNTEAFF.

About this clone: A clone one base away is much larger, so this may be a read error. The CDR3 region is CASSVQRTSTDTQHF. The CDR3 DNA reads as TGTGCCAGCAGCGTACAGAGGACTAGCACAGATACGCAGCATTTT. V is TRBV9 and J is TRBJ2-3; no clear D. With the DNA end fitting TRBJ1-5 better, the J assignment may be wrong. The CDR3 covers 15 residues. Germline CDR1 and CDR2: SGDLS and YYNGEE.

In its sample, this clone was seen a few times. The gene calls are TRBV6-1 and TRBJ2-3; D is ambiguous. The CDR3 sequence is 14 residues long. The V gene's germline CDR1 is MNHNS and CDR2 SASEGT. V was clipped by 4 bases and J by 6 bases, with 14 bases between them. This CDR3 is CASSVGSPADTQYF. In nucleotides, the CDR3 is TGTGCCAGCAGTGTTGGCAGTCCGGCTGATACGCAGTATTTT.

This clone appeared many times. V and J are TRBV6-1 and TRBJ1-5; D unclear. The germline V gene encodes CDR1 MNHNS and CDR2 SASEGT. CDR3 length: 15 amino acids. V was shortened by 6 bases and J by 4 bases, with 16 bases between the two germline ends. CDR3 coding DNA: TGTGCCAGCAGGTTGGAAGGCAGTGGGAATCAGCCCCAGCATTTT. This encodes CASRLEGSGNQPQHF.